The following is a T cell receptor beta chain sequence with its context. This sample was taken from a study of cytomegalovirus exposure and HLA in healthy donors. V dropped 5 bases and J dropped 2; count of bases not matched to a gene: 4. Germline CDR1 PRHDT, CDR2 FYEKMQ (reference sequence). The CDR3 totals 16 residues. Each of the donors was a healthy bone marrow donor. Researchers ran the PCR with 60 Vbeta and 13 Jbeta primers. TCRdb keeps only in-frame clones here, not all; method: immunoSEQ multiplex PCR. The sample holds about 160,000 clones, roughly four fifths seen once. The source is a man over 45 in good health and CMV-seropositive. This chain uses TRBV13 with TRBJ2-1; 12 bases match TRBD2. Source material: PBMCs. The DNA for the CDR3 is TGTGCCAGCAGCCCCCGGACTAGCGGGACCTACAATGAGCAGTTCTTC. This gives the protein CASSPRTSGTYNEQFF.